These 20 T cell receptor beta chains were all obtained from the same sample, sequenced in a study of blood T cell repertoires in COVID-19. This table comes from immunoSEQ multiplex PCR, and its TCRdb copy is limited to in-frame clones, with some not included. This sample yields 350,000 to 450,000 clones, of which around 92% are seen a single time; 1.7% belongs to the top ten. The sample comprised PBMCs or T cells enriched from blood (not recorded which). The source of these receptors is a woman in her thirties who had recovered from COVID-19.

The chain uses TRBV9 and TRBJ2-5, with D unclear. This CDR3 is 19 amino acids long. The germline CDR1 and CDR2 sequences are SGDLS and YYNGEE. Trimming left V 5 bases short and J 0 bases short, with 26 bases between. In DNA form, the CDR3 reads TGTGCCAGCAGTCGTAGTGTTAATAAACGACACTTACACCAAGAGACCCAGTACTTC. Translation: CASSRSVNKRHLHQETQYF.

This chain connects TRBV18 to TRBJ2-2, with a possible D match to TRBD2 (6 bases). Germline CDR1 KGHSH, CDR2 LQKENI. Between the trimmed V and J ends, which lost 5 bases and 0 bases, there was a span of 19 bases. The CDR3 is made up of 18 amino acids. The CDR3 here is CASSTREALISNTGELFF. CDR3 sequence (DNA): TGTGCCAGCTCAACCAGGGAGGCCCTTATTTCGAACACCGGGGAGCTGTTTTTT. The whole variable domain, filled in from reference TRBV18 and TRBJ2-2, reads NAGVMQNPRHLVRRRGQEARLRCSPMKGHSHVYWYRQLPEEGLKFMVYLQKENIIDESGMPKERFSAEFPKEGPSILRIQQVVRGDSAAYFCASSTREALISNTGELFFGEGSRLTVL.

CDR3 DNA sequence: TGTGCCAGCTCACCACCCCCCGGGGGCAATGAGCAGTTCTTC. This codes for CASSPPPGGNEQFF. The chain joins TRBV18 to TRBJ2-1; tentative D call: TRBD2 (6 bases). Germline CDR1 reads KGHSH; CDR2 reads LQKENI. V dropped 0 bases and J dropped 6 bases, with 9 bases sitting between them. This CDR3 comprises 14 residues.

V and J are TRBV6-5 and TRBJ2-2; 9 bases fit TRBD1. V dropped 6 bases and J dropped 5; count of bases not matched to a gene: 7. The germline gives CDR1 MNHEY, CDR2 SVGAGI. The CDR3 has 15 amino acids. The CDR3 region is CASRPGQGETGELFF. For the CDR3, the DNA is TGTGCCAGCAGACCGGGACAGGGAGAGACCGGGGAGCTGTTTTTT.

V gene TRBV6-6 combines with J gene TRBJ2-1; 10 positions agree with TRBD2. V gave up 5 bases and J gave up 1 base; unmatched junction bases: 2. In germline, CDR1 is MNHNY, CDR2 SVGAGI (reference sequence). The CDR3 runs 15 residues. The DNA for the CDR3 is TGTGCCAGCAGTGCTAGCGGGGGTTCCTACAATGAGCAGTTCTTC. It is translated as CASSASGGSYNEQFF.

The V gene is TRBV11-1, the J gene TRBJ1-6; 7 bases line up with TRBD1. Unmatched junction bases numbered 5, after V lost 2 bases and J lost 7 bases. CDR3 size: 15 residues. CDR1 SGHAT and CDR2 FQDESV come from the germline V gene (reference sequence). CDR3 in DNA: TGTGCCAGCAGCTTAAACAGGGGCCCCAATTCACCCCTCCACTTT. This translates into CASSLNRGPNSPLHF.

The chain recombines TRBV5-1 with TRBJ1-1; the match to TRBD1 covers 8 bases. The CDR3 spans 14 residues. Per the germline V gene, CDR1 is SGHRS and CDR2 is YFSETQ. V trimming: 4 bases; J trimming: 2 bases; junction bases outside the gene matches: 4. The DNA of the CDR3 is TGCGCCAGCAGCACGGGACAGGTCAACACTGAAGCTTTCTTT. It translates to CASSTGQVNTEAFF.

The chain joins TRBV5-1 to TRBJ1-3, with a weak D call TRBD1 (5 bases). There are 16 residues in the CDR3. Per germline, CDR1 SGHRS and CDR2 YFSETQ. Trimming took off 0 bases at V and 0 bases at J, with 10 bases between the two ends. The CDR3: CASSLEQAYSGNTIYF. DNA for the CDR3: TGCGCCAGCAGCTTGGAACAGGCCTACTCTGGAAACACCATATATTTT. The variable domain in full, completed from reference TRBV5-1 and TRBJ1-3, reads KAGVTQTPRYLIKTRGQQVTLSCSPISGHRSVSWYQQTPGQGLQFLFEYFSETQRNKGNFPGRFSGRQFSNSRSEMNVSTLELGDSALYLCASSLEQAYSGNTIYFGEGSWLTVV.

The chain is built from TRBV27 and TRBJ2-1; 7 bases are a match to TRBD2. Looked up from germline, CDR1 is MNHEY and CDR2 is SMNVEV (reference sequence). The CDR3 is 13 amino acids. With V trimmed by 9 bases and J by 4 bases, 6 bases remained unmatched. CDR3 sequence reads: CASNGGMYNEQFF. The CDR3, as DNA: TGTGCCAGTAACGGGGGGATGTACAATGAGCAGTTCTTC.

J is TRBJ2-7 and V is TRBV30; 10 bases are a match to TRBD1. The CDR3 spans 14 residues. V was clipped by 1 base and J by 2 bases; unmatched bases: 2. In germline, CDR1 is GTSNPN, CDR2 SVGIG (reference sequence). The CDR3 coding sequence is TGTGCCTGGAGTGGACAGGGGGCCACCTACGAGCAGTACTTC. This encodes CAWSGQGATYEQYF.

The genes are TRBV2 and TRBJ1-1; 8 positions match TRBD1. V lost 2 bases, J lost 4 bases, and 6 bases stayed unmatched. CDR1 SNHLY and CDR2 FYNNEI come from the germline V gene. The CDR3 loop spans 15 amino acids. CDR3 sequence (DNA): TGTGCCAGCAGTGAATCAGGGGGCGCGGGCACTGAAGCTTTCTTT. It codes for CASSESGGAGTEAFF.

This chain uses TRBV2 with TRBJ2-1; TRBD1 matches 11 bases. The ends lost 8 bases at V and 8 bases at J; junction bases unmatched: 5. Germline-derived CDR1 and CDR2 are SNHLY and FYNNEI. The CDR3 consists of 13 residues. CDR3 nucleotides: TGTGCCAGCCGGGACAGGGGGACGGATGAGCAGTTCTTC. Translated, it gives CASRDRGTDEQFF. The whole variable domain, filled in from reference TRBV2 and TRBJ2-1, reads EPEVTQTPSHQVTQMGQEVILRCVPISNHLYFYWYRQILGQKVEFLVSFYNNEISEKSEIFDDQFSVERPDGSNFTLKIRSTKLEDSAMYFCASRDRGTDEQFFGPGTRLTVL.

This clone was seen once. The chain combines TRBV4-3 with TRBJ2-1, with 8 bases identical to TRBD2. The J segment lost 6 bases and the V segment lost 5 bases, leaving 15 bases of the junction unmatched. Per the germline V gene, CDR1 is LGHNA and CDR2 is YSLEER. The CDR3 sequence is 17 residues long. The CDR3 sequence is CASSAGSGLGTPNEQFF. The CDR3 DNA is TGCGCCAGCAGCGCCGGCTCGGGACTAGGAACCCCCAATGAGCAGTTCTTC.

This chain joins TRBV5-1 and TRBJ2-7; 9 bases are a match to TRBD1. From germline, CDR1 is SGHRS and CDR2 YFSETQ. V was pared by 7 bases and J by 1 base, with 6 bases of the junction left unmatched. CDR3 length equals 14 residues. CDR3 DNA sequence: TGCGCCAGCGCTCACGGGACAGGGTCCTACGAGCAGTACTTC. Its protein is CASAHGTGSYEQYF.

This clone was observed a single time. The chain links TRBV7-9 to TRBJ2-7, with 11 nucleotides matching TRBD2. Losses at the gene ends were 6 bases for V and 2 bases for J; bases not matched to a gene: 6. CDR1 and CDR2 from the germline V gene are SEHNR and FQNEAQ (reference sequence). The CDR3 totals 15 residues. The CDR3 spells CASRTGTSGTYEQYF. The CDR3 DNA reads TGTGCCAGCAGGACCGGGACTAGCGGAACCTACGAGCAGTACTTC.

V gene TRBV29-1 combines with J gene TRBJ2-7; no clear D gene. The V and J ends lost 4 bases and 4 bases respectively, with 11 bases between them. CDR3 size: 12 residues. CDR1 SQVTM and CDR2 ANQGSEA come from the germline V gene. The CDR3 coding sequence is TGCAGCGTTGGGGCAGGTCGGTACGAGCAGTACTTC. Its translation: CSVGAGRYEQYF.

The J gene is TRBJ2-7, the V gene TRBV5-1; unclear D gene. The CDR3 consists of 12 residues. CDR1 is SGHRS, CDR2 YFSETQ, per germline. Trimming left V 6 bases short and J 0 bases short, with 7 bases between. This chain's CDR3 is CASKSSSYEQYF. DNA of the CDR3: TGCGCCAGCAAGTCGAGCTCCTACGAGCAGTACTTC.

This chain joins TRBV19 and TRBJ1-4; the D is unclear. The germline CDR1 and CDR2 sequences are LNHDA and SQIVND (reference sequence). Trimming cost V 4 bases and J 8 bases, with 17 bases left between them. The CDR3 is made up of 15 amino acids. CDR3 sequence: CASSTPFVRQEKLFF. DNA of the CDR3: TGTGCCAGTAGTACCCCTTTTGTGCGGCAGGAAAAACTGTTTTTT. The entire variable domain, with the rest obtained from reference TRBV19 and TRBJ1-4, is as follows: DGGITQSPKYLFRKEGQNVTLSCEQNLNHDAMYWYRQDPGQGLRLIYYSQIVNDFQKGDIAEGYSVSREKKESFPLTVTSAQKNPTAFYLCASSTPFVRQEKLFFGSGTQLSVL.

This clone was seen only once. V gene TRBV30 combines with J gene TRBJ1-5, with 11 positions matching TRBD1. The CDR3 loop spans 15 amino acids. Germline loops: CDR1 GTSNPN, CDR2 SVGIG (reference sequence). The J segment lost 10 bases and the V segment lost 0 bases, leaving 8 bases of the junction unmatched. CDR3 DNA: TGTGCCTGGAGTGTCGGACAGGGGGCGATCTATCCCCAGCATTTT. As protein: CAWSVGQGAIYPQHF.

The CDR3 DNA follows: TGCAGCGATGGGACTAGCGGGAGGCGGTGTCGGTACGAGCAGTACTTC. Protein product: CSDGTSGRRCRYEQYF. The genes are TRBV29-1 and TRBJ2-7; 15 bases line up with TRBD2. From germline, CDR1 is SQVTM and CDR2 ANQGSEA. This CDR3 contains 16 residues. J gave up 4 bases and V 7 bases, and 11 bases lay outside the gene matches.